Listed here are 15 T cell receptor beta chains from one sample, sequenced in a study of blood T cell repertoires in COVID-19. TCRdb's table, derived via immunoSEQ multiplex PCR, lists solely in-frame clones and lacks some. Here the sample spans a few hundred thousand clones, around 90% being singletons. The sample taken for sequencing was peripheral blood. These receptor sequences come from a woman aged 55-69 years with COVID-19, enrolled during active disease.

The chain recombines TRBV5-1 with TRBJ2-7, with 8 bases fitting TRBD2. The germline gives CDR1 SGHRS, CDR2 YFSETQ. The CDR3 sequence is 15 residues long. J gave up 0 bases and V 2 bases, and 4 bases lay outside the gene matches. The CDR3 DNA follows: TGCGCCAGCAGCTTTGTAGCGGGAAGCTCCTACGAGCAGTACTTC. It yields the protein CASSFVAGSSYEQYF.

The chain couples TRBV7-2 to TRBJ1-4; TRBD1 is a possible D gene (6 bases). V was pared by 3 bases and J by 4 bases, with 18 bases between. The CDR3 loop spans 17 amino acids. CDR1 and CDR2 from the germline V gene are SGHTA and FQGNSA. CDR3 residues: CASSFLRGGPGNEKLFF. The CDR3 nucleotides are TGTGCCAGCAGCTTCCTAAGGGGGGGCCCTGGTAATGAAAAACTGTTTTTT.

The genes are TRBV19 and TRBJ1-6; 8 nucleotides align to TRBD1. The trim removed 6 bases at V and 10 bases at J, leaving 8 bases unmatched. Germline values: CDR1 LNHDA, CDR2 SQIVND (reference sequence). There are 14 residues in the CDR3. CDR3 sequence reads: CASSRTGGGSPLHF. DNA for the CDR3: TGTGCCAGTAGCCGAACAGGGGGTGGCTCACCCCTCCACTTT.

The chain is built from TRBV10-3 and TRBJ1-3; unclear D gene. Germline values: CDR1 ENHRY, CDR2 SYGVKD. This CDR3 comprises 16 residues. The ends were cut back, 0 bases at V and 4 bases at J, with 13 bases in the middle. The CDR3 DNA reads TGTGCCATCAGTGAGTCGTTCGGGAGCCTGGGAAACACCATATATTTT. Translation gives CAISESFGSLGNTIYF.

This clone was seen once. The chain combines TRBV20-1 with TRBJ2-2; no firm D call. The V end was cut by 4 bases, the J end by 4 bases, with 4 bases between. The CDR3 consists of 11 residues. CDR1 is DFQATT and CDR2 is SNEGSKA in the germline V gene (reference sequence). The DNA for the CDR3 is TGCAGTGCTACGGGCACCGGGGAGCTGTTTTTT. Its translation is CSATGTGELFF.

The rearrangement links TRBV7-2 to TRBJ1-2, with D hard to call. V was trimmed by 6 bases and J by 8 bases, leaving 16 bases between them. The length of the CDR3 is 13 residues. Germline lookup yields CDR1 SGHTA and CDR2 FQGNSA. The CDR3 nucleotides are TGTGCCAGCAGGCTTACTCCGACTCAGGGCTACACCTTC. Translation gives CASRLTPTQGYTF. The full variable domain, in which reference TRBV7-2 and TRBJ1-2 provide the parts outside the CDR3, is GAGVSQSPSNKVTEKGKDVELRCDPISGHTALYWYRQSLGQGLEFLIYFQGNSAPDKSGLPSDRFSAERTGGSVSTLTIQRTQQEDSAVYLCASRLTPTQGYTFGSGTRLTVV.

The CDR3 reads CASRMTPEGEKLFF. The CDR3 DNA is TGTGCCAGCAGAATGACACCCGAGGGTGAAAAACTGTTTTTT. The rearrangement links TRBV2 to TRBJ1-4; D unclear. V lost 6 bases and J 7 bases, leaving 15 bases between the germline ends. Germline values: CDR1 SNHLY, CDR2 FYNNEI. This CDR3 comprises 14 residues.

CDR3: CASSARQGVSLETQYF. The CDR3 DNA is TGTGCCAGCAGCGCCAGACAGGGGGTTTCTTTAGAGACCCAGTACTTC. V usage is TRBV9 and J usage is TRBJ2-5; TRBD1 aligns across 9 bases. Losses at the gene ends were 3 bases for V and 4 bases for J; bases not matched to a gene: 10. In germline, CDR1 is SGDLS, CDR2 YYNGEE. There are 16 residues in the CDR3.

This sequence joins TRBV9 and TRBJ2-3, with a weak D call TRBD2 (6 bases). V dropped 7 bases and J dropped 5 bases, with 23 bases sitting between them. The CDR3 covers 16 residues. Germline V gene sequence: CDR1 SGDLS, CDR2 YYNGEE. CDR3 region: CASGPRRGGSGDTQYF. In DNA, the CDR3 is TGTGCCAGCGGCCCAAGGAGAGGAGGGAGTGGAGATACGCAGTATTTT.

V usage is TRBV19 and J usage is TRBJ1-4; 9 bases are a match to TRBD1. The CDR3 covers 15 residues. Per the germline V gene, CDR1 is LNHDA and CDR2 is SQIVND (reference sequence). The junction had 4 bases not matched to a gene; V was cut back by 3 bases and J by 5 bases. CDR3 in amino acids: CASSMPGTGNEKLFF. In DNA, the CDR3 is TGTGCCAGTAGTATGCCGGGGACAGGGAATGAAAAACTGTTTTTT.

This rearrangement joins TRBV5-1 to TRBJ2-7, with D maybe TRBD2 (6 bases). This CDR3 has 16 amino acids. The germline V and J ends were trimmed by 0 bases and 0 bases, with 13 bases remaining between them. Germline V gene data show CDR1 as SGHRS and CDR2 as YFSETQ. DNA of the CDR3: TGCGCCAGCAGCTTGGAGTTTGGAGGGTCCTCCTACGAGCAGTACTTC. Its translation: CASSLEFGGSSYEQYF. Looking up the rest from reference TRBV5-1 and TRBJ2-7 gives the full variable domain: KAGVTQTPRYLIKTRGQQVTLSCSPISGHRSVSWYQQTPGQGLQFLFEYFSETQRNKGNFPGRFSGRQFSNSRSEMNVSTLELGDSALYLCASSLEFGGSSYEQYFGPGTRLTVT.

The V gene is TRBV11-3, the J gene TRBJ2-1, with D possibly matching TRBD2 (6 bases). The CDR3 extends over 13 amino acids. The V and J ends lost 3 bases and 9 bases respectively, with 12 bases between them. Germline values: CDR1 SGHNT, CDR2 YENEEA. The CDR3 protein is CASSLGLGGEQFF. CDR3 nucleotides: TGTGCCAGCAGCTTGGGTTTGGGGGGTGAGCAGTTCTTC.

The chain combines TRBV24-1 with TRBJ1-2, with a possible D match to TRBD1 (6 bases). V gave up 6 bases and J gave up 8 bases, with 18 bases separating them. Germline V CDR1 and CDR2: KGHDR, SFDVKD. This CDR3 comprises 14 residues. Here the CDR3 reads CATSRTDRHAGYTF. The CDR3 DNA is TGTGCCACCAGTAGAACCGACAGGCACGCGGGCTACACCTTC.

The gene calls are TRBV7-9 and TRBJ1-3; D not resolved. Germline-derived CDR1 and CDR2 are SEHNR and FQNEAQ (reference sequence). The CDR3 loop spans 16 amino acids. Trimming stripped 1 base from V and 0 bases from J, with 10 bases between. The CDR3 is CASSLGAGSSGNTIYF. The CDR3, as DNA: TGTGCCAGCAGCTTAGGGGCGGGGAGCTCTGGAAACACCATATATTTT. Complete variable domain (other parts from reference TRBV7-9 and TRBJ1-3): DTGVSQNPRHKITKRGQNVTFRCDPISEHNRLYWYRQTLGQGPEFLTYFQNEAQLEKSRLLSDRFSAERPKGSFSTLEIQRTEQGDSAMYLCASSLGAGSSGNTIYFGEGSWLTVV.

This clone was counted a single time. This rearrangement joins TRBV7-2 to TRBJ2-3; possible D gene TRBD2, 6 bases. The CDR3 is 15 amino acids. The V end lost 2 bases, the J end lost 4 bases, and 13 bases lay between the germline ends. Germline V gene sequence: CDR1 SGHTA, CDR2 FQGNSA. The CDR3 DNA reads TGTGCCAGCAGCTTAACCCCCCGGGAGTCAGATACGCAGTATTTT. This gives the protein CASSLTPRESDTQYF.